The 21 T cell receptor beta chains below come from one sample, sequenced in a study of blood T cell repertoires in COVID-19. Libraries were prepared by immunoSEQ multiplex PCR; TCRdb keeps only in-frame clonotypes and omits some of them. The data hold about 120,000 clones, with around 74% observed a single time. Sequencing input: peripheral blood. These receptors all come from a woman between 55 and 75 years old with acute or convalescent COVID-19.

The genes are TRBV5-1 and TRBJ1-2, with a possible D match to TRBD1 (5 bases). Trimming cost V 5 bases and J 1 base, with 12 bases left between them. CDR3 length: 14 residues. Germline values: CDR1 SGHRS, CDR2 YFSETQ. The CDR3 bases are TGCGCCAGCAGACCAACGGGACTTAACTATGGCTACACCTTC. Amino acids: CASRPTGLNYGYTF.

The chain has TRBV10-3 and TRBJ2-1; 8 bases agree with TRBD2. Germline lookup yields CDR1 ENHRY and CDR2 SYGVKD. Germline trimming cut 4 bases from V and 7 bases from J; bases unmatched to any gene: 3. CDR3 size: 13 residues. The CDR3: CAISGASGNEQFF. In DNA, the CDR3 is TGTGCCATCAGTGGGGCTAGCGGGAATGAGCAGTTCTTC.

This clone was seen only a few times. DNA for the CDR3: TGTGCCAGCAGACGACAGGGTTCGTCCCCGGACTATGGCTACACCTTC. It is translated as CASRRQGSSPDYGYTF. This sequence joins TRBV6-6 and TRBJ1-2; 7 nucleotides agree with TRBD1. V lost 6 bases, J lost 3 bases, and 13 bases stayed unmatched. This CDR3 spans 16 amino acids. Germline V lookup: CDR1 MNHNY, CDR2 SVGAGI (reference sequence).

This chain links TRBV11-2 with TRBJ2-7, with D possibly being TRBD1 (6 bases). The CDR3 consists of 14 residues. Trimming cost V 6 bases and J 3 bases, with 15 bases left between them. In germline, CDR1 is SGHAT, CDR2 FQNNGV. The CDR3: CASSLLQGNYEQYF. CDR3 DNA: TGTGCCAGCAGTCTCCTGCAGGGGAACTACGAGCAGTACTTC.

The chain carries TRBV30 and TRBJ1-5, with D possibly TRBD1 on 6 matching bases. The CDR3 has 14 amino acids. The germline V gene has CDR1 GTSNPN and CDR2 SVGIG (reference sequence). Trimming removed 0 bases from V and 4 bases from J, with 10 bases in between. Here the CDR3 DNA reads TGTGCCTGGAGTGTAGGGACAAATAATCAGCCCCAGCATTTT. Translated: CAWSVGTNNQPQHF. Full variable domain (outside the CDR3, taken from reference TRBV30 and TRBJ1-5): SQTIHQWPATLVQPVGSPLSLECTVEGTSNPNLYWYRQAAGRGLQLLFYSVGIGQISSEVPQNLSASRPQDRQFILSSKKLLLSDSGFYLCAWSVGTNNQPQHFGDGTRLSIL.

This clone occurred a few times. This chain links TRBV28 with TRBJ1-1; no clear D gene. Germline CDR1 is MDHEN and CDR2 is SYDVKM. Trimming left V 3 bases short and J 0 bases short, with 8 bases between. The CDR3 runs to 14 residues. The CDR3 region is CASSLYRLNTEAFF. Written as DNA, the CDR3 is TGTGCCAGCAGTTTGTACAGATTGAACACTGAAGCTTTCTTT.

V and J are TRBV18 and TRBJ2-7; TRBD1 aligns across 7 bases. Germline CDR1 reads KGHSH; CDR2 reads LQKENI. CDR3 length: 15 residues. With V trimmed by 3 bases and J by 2 bases, 7 bases remained unmatched. CDR3 sequence (DNA): TGTGCCAGCTCACCTCAGCGAACAGGGGCCTACGAGCAGTACTTC. It translates to CASSPQRTGAYEQYF. The whole variable domain, remainder taken from reference TRBV18 and TRBJ2-7, is NAGVMQNPRHLVRRRGQEARLRCSPMKGHSHVYWYRQLPEEGLKFMVYLQKENIIDESGMPKERFSAEFPKEGPSILRIQQVVRGDSAAYFCASSPQRTGAYEQYFGPGTRLTVT.

In this sample, this clone turned up once. The genes are TRBV10-3 and TRBJ1-1; the match to TRBD1 covers 8 bases. This CDR3 is 15 amino acids long. The germline V gene has CDR1 ENHRY and CDR2 SYGVKD. Trimming at V came to 6 bases and at J to 4 bases, leaving 10 bases not matched to a gene. The CDR3 nucleotides are TGTGCCATCAGGCCCCCCGGACAGGGATCCACTGAAGCTTTCTTT. It specifies CAIRPPGQGSTEAFF.

This clone was observed a single time. V gene TRBV23-1 combines with J gene TRBJ1-5; TRBD1 matches at 10 bases. TRBV23-1 falls under the ORF class, with uncertain function. V lost 3 bases, J lost 3 bases, and 14 bases stayed unmatched. This CDR3 spans 19 amino acids. The CDR3 protein is CASSHPGTGAVTFNQPQHF. The CDR3 DNA follows: TGCGCCAGCAGTCACCCCGGGACAGGGGCCGTTACTTTCAATCAGCCCCAGCATTTT.

The genes are TRBV3-1 (or the pseudogene TRBV3-2) and TRBJ1-6, with D tentatively TRBD1 (5 bases). V was pared by 0 bases and J by 3 bases, with 15 bases between. Germline V gene lookup returns CDR1 LGHDT and CDR2 YNNKEL (reference sequence). The CDR3 has 18 residues. CDR3 sequence reads: CASSQERRGSLYNSPLHF. DNA of the CDR3: TGTGCCAGCAGCCAAGAACGCCGGGGGAGCCTCTATAATTCACCCCTCCACTTT.

The rearrangement links TRBV10-3 to TRBJ1-1, with D unclear. Per germline, CDR1 ENHRY and CDR2 SYGVKD. The germline V and J ends were trimmed by 6 bases and 1 base, with 12 bases remaining between them. The CDR3 sequence is 14 residues long. The CDR3 DNA follows: TGTGCCATCAGCAACCTCGAGAGGAACACTGAAGCTTTCTTT. Translated, it gives CAISNLERNTEAFF.

The chain links TRBV27 to TRBJ1-1; D unresolved. CDR1 is MNHEY, CDR2 SMNVEV, per germline (reference sequence). The CDR3 contains 13 residues. V was shortened by 2 bases and J by 4 bases, with 8 bases between the two germline ends. CDR3 loop: CASSLRGSTEAFF. For the CDR3, the DNA is TGTGCCAGCAGTTTAAGAGGTTCCACTGAAGCTTTCTTT.

J is TRBJ1-2 and V is TRBV3-1 (or the pseudogene TRBV3-2), with D perhaps matching TRBD1 (5 bases). Trimming left V 10 bases short and J 3 bases short, with 24 bases between. The CDR3 is 16 residues long. From germline, CDR1 is LGHDT and CDR2 YNNKEL (reference sequence). The CDR3 DNA is TGTGCCACCGGATCGCTTAAGGGAGGGGATCACTATGGCTACACCTTC. This encodes CATGSLKGGDHYGYTF.

The J gene is TRBJ1-4, the V gene TRBV30, with D possibly matching TRBD1 (5 bases). Trimming left V 7 bases short and J 8 bases short, with 14 bases between. Per the germline V gene, CDR1 is GTSNPN and CDR2 is SVGIG (reference sequence). This CDR3 is built from 12 residues. The DNA for the CDR3 is TGTGCCTCAACAGGAGACGGAGAAAAACTGTTTTTT. Its translation: CASTGDGEKLFF.

The chain joins TRBV6-5 to TRBJ1-5, with TRBD1 matching 9 bases. Germline CDR1 is MNHEY and CDR2 is SVGAGI. The junction had 8 bases not matched to a gene; V was cut back by 6 bases and J by 5 bases. The CDR3 contains 15 residues. CDR3 residues: CASRPRDRADQPQHF. The DNA for the CDR3 is TGTGCCAGCAGACCAAGGGACAGGGCGGATCAGCCCCAGCATTTT.

This clone occurred a few times. CDR3 sequence: CATSREQGVKAQHF. Here the CDR3 DNA reads TGTGCCACCAGCAGAGAACAGGGGGTGAAGGCCCAGCATTTT. The chain is built from TRBV15 and TRBJ1-5, with 8 bases lining up with TRBD1. J gave up 11 bases and V 0 bases, and 6 bases lay outside the gene matches. The CDR3 has 14 amino acids. The V gene's germline CDR1 is LNHNV and CDR2 YYDKDF (reference sequence).

The rearrangement links TRBV19 to TRBJ2-2, with 8 positions matching TRBD1. The CDR3 spans 14 residues. The V gene end was trimmed by 8 bases and the J gene end by 0 bases; junction bases not matched to a gene: 2. The germline gives CDR1 LNHDA, CDR2 SQIVND (reference sequence). CDR3 coding DNA: TGTGCCAGTGACAGGGGCGCGAACACCGGGGAGCTGTTTTTT. This sequence encodes CASDRGANTGELFF.

CDR3 sequence: CASSQAGSGYFSGNTIYF. The CDR3 region has the DNA TGTGCCAGCAGCCAAGCGGGTTCTGGGTATTTCTCTGGAAACACCATATATTTT. The chain is built from TRBV3-1 (or the pseudogene TRBV3-2) and TRBJ1-3; no definite D call. Germline CDR1 reads LGHDT; CDR2 reads YNNKEL (reference sequence). The CDR3 covers 18 residues. The ends were cut back, 1 base at V and 0 bases at J, with 16 bases in the middle.

This clone was counted at least ten times. The gene calls are TRBV28 and TRBJ1-2; the match to TRBD1 covers 12 bases. Losses at the gene ends were 7 bases for V and 4 bases for J; bases not matched to a gene: 13. CDR3 length: 17 residues. Germline loops: CDR1 MDHEN, CDR2 SYDVKM. CDR3 sequence reads: CASTSSGQGALSYGYTF. The CDR3 nucleotides read TGTGCCAGCACCTCTTCGGGACAGGGGGCGCTGAGCTATGGCTACACCTTC.

The gene calls are TRBV27 and TRBJ1-2; D ambiguous. The germline V gene has CDR1 MNHEY and CDR2 SMNVEV (reference sequence). V lost 6 bases, J lost 0 bases, and 8 bases lay in between. CDR3 length: 13 residues. CDR3 sequence (DNA): TGTGCCAGCAGGGCCACCGCTAACTATGGCTACACCTTC. Translated: CASRATANYGYTF.

V usage is TRBV27 and J usage is TRBJ2-2; a weak D match, TRBD1 (6 bases). V was clipped by 6 bases and J by 0 bases, with 26 bases between them. The CDR3 is 20 amino acids. Germline V lookup: CDR1 MNHEY, CDR2 SMNVEV (reference sequence). This chain's CDR3 is CASRIRHRDPPVANTGELFF. CDR3 in DNA: TGTGCCAGCAGGATACGCCACAGGGACCCCCCGGTCGCGAACACCGGGGAGCTGTTTTTT.